This T cell receptor beta chain was sequenced for a study of cytomegalovirus exposure and HLA in healthy donors. Whole-study results and caveats: The authors enumerated over 150 TCR beta chains as linked to cytomegalovirus. Under in vitro conditions, a few CMV-associated chains were confirmed as specific for CMV antigens. The dataset shows that most TCR sequences were rare, while some public TCRs occurred in many donors. Researchers reported in a later analysis that a missense DCLRE1C variant was tied to TCR beta V- and J-gene trimming.

On this clone itself: The antigen is not known.

The trim removed 4 bases at V and 7 bases at J, leaving 9 bases unmatched. In germline, CDR1 is ENHRY, CDR2 SYGVKD. This CDR3 has 15 amino acids. PCR employed 60 Vbeta and 13 Jbeta primers. Some clones are missing from TCRdb's copy, which holds only in-frame ones; the method was immunoSEQ multiplex PCR. The sample records some 120,000 clones, over 70% being singletons. The chain uses TRBV10-3 and TRBJ2-2; 7 bases are shared with TRBD1. The sequenced sample was PBMCs. The sequence was collected from a woman aged 45 to 65 in good health and CMV-seronegative. The CDR3 is CAISGNRGRDGELFF. CDR3 in DNA: TGTGCCATCAGTGGCAACAGGGGTCGGGACGGGGAGCTGTTTTTT.